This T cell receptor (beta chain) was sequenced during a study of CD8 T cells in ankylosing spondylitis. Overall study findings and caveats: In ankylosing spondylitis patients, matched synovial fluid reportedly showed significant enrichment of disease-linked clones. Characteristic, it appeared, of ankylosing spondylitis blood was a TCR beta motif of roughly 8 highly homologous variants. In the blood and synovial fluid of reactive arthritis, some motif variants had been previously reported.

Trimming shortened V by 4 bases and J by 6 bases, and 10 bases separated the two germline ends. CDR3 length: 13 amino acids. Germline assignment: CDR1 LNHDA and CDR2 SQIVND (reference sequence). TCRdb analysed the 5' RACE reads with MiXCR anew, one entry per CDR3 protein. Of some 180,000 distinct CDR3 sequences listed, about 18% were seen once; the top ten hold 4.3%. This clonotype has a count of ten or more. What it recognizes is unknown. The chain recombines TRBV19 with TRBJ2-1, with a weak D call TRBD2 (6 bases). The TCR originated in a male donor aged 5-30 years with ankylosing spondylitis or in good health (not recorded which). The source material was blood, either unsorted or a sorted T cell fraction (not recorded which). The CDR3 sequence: CASSTGLPNEQFF. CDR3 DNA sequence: TGTGCCAGTAGTACGGGACTCCCCAATGAGCAGTTCTTC. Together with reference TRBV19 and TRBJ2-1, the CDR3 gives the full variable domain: DGGITQSPKYLFRKEGQNVTLSCEQNLNHDAMYWYRQDPGQGLRLIYYSQIVNDFQKGDIAEGYSVSREKKESFPLTVTSAQKNPTAFYLCASSTGLPNEQFFGPGTRLTVL.